A single sample gave rise to the 18 T cell receptor beta chains below, sequenced in a study of CD8 T cells in ankylosing spondylitis. TCRdb re-analysed the 5' RACE reads in MiXCR, keeping a single row per CDR3 protein. The table includes 200,000 to 250,000 distinct CDR3 sequences, approximately 30% detected once. Sequenced material: blood, either unsorted or a sorted T cell fraction (not recorded which). The receptors shown here come from a male donor with ankylosing spondylitis or in good health (not recorded which).

The chain couples TRBV20-1 to TRBJ1-5, with 7 positions matching TRBD1. This CDR3 comprises 14 residues. J lost 6 bases, V lost 3 bases, and 8 bases had no gene match. Germline CDR1 and CDR2: DFQATT and SNEGSKA (reference sequence). CDR3 sequence (DNA): TGCAGTGCTAGTCCCGGGACAGCTGGTCAGCCCCAGCATTTT. Translation: CSASPGTAGQPQHF.

The V gene is TRBV5-1, the J gene TRBJ1-2; D uncertain. The CDR3 runs to 14 residues. V was clipped by 0 bases and J by 2 bases, with 8 bases between them. Germline CDR1 SGHRS, CDR2 YFSETQ. This CDR3 reads CASSLVNKNYGYTF. DNA for the CDR3: TGCGCCAGCAGCTTGGTTAATAAGAACTATGGCTACACCTTC. Together with reference TRBV5-1 and TRBJ1-2, the CDR3 gives the full variable domain: KAGVTQTPRYLIKTRGQQVTLSCSPISGHRSVSWYQQTPGQGLQFLFEYFSETQRNKGNFPGRFSGRQFSNSRSEMNVSTLELGDSALYLCASSLVNKNYGYTFGSGTRLTVV.

This chain uses TRBV12-3 or TRBV12-4 with TRBJ2-3, with 7 bases identical to TRBD2. CDR3 length: 21 residues. V dropped 4 bases and J dropped 2; count of bases not matched to a gene: 24. CDR3 protein: CASSSNYPLLARHTTTDTQYF. As DNA, the CDR3 is TGTGCCAGCAGTTCCAACTACCCCCTACTAGCGAGGCACACCACCACAGATACGCAGTATTTT.

This clonotype was counted between two and nine times. The chain is built from TRBV6-5 and TRBJ2-1; D is possibly TRBD2 (6 bases). Germline CDR1 and CDR2: MNHEY and SVGAGI. This CDR3 is built from 15 residues. Between the trimmed V and J ends, which lost 2 bases and 0 bases, there was a span of 8 bases. The CDR3 sequence: CASSYGGSSYNEQFF. For the CDR3, the DNA is TGTGCCAGCAGTTACGGGGGGAGCTCCTACAATGAGCAGTTCTTC.

The genes are TRBV20-1 and TRBJ2-7; no clear D. Germline V gene lookup returns CDR1 DFQATT and CDR2 SNEGSKA (reference sequence). The CDR3 length is 13 residues. The V end was cut by 5 bases, the J end by 5 bases, with 16 bases between. The CDR3 region has the DNA TGCAGTGCTTCCGAAGCCCCGGGCCACGAGCAGTACTTC. Protein product: CSASEAPGHEQYF.

This clonotype occurred many times. The rearrangement links TRBV5-4 to TRBJ2-1; D may be TRBD1 (5 bases). Germline CDR1 is SGHNT and CDR2 is YYREEE (reference sequence). The CDR3 runs 14 residues. Trimming shortened V by 0 bases and J by 4 bases, and 8 bases separated the two germline ends. CDR3 nucleotide sequence: TGTGCCAGCAGCTTGGGCGACAGTTACAATGAGCAGTTCTTC. Protein sequence: CASSLGDSYNEQFF.

DNA for the CDR3: TGCAGCGGCCGCAGGTCAGATACGCAGTATTTT. It is translated as CSGRRSDTQYF. V is TRBV29-1 and J is TRBJ2-3; D not resolved. V lost 7 bases, J lost 4 bases, and 9 bases lay in between. In germline, CDR1 is SQVTM, CDR2 ANQGSEA. The CDR3 is 11 residues long.

A few counts support this clonotype. This sequence joins TRBV29-1 and TRBJ2-7; TRBD1 matches at 10 bases. The CDR3 totals 12 residues. Looked up from germline, CDR1 is SQVTM and CDR2 is ANQGSEA. With 5 bases clipped from V and 5 bases from J, the junction kept 3 bases outside the gene matches. The CDR3 spells CSVWTGGNEQYF. As DNA, the CDR3 is TGCAGCGTTTGGACAGGGGGGAACGAGCAGTACTTC.

This clonotype has more than one count but fewer than ten. The CDR3: CASSLRLDEQYF. The CDR3 DNA follows: TGCGCCAGCAGCTTGAGGCTCGACGAGCAGTACTTC. The chain has TRBV5-1 and TRBJ2-7, with D hard to call. In germline, CDR1 is SGHRS, CDR2 YFSETQ. V gave up 1 base and J gave up 5 bases, with 7 bases separating them. This CDR3 spans 12 amino acids.

This clonotype was found a few times. V and J are TRBV5-6 and TRBJ2-3; the match to TRBD1 covers 9 bases. This CDR3 has 15 residues. Germline CDR1 and CDR2: SGHDT and YYEEEE. J was trimmed by 3 bases and V by 2 bases; bases with no gene match: 4. The CDR3 here is CASSFGQGWTDTQYF. The CDR3 DNA reads TGTGCCAGCAGCTTCGGACAGGGGTGGACAGATACGCAGTATTTT.

J is TRBJ2-5 and V is TRBV28, with D hard to call. The germline CDR1 and CDR2 sequences are MDHEN and SYDVKM. V was cut by 6 bases and J by 5 bases, with 19 bases left in between. CDR3 length: 15 residues. DNA for the CDR3: TGTGCCAGCAGCCGCGACGAAGACAATGGGGAGACCCAGTACTTC. Translating gives CASSRDEDNGETQYF.

Many counts were recorded for this clonotype. The chain uses TRBV20-1 and TRBJ1-2; no definite D call. Trimming stripped 6 bases from V and 4 bases from J, with 9 bases between. CDR1 DFQATT and CDR2 SNEGSKA come from the germline V gene (reference sequence). The CDR3 length is 11 residues. Here the CDR3 DNA reads TGCAGTGCCCTCAGTACCTATGGCTACACCTTC. Translating gives CSALSTYGYTF.

The chain employs TRBV10-3 and TRBJ1-2; possible D gene TRBD1, 6 bases. The germline V gene encodes CDR1 ENHRY and CDR2 SYGVKD. CDR3 length: 14 residues. Trimming removed 1 base from V and 6 bases from J, with 12 bases in between. CDR3 bases: TGTGCCATCAGTGAGTTATCAGGGGAAGATGGCTACACCTTC. It encodes CAISELSGEDGYTF.

This clonotype was counted a few times. The J gene is TRBJ1-2, the V gene TRBV20-1; 7 nucleotides align to TRBD1. The germline V gene has CDR1 DFQATT and CDR2 SNEGSKA (reference sequence). CDR3 size: 13 residues. Losses at the gene ends were 6 bases for V and 5 bases for J; bases not matched to a gene: 9. This chain's CDR3 is CSADGGDRYGYTF. DNA of the CDR3: TGCAGTGCCGACGGAGGGGACAGATATGGCTACACCTTC.

The chain is built from TRBV28 and TRBJ1-2; no clear D. The CDR3 contains 14 residues. Trimming removed 1 base from V and 4 bases from J, with 10 bases in between. Germline V lookup: CDR1 MDHEN, CDR2 SYDVKM. In DNA form, the CDR3 reads TGTGCCAGCAGTTTATTAGTCCGGATCTATGGCTACACCTTC. Translated, it gives CASSLLVRIYGYTF.

The genes are TRBV7-9 and TRBJ2-1, with D perhaps assigned TRBD1 or TRBD2 (5 bases each). The germline V gene has CDR1 SEHNR and CDR2 FQNEAQ (reference sequence). This CDR3 comprises 12 residues. The V gene lost 6 bases and the J gene lost 7 bases, with 10 bases spanning the gap. The CDR3 sequence: CASSWGSNEQFF. The CDR3 coding sequence is TGTGCCAGCAGTTGGGGGTCAAATGAGCAGTTCTTC.

This clonotype was seen a few times. The J gene is TRBJ2-7, the V gene TRBV24-1, with TRBD1 matching 7 bases. Germline V gene data show CDR1 as KGHDR and CDR2 as SFDVKD. There are 15 residues in the CDR3. The V segment lost 5 bases and the J segment 3 bases; nucleotides outside the gene matches: 9. The CDR3 is CATSVGDRKVYEQYF. The CDR3 DNA is TGTGCCACCAGTGTGGGGGACAGAAAAGTCTACGAGCAGTACTTC.

The chain couples TRBV10-3 to TRBJ1-1; a possible D gene is TRBD1 (5 bases). Germline V gene sequence: CDR1 ENHRY, CDR2 SYGVKD. CDR3 size: 14 residues. The ends were cut back, 8 bases at V and 4 bases at J, with 17 bases in the middle. The CDR3, as DNA: TGTGCCATCCGCGAGGACACCCGGCGCACTGAAGCTTTCTTT. Translation gives CAIREDTRRTEAFF.